Detailed here is one T cell receptor (beta chain). Its target is not known. The entry originates in a study of cytomegalovirus exposure and HLA in healthy donors. 13 Jbeta primers and 60 Vbeta primers were used for the PCR. TCRdb keeps only in-frame clones here, not all; method: immunoSEQ multiplex PCR. This table has around 140,000 clones, around nine tenths appearing once. Study-wide findings and caveats: Among the most significant clusters, several appeared linked to common viral pathogens in a later analysis.

The CDR3 is 15 residues long. The V end lost 7 bases, the J end lost 7 bases, and 22 bases lay between the germline ends. In germline, CDR1 is MNHNS, CDR2 SASEGT. The origin of this receptor is a woman aged 25 to 45 in good health and CMV-seronegative. The sequencing sample was made of PBMCs. V gene TRBV6-1 combines with J gene TRBJ2-5, with a tentative D call TRBD1 (6 bases). DNA of the CDR3: TGTGCCAGCACCAGAGGGACATTGAGTGTCGGGACCCAGTACTTC. It is translated as CASTRGTLSVGTQYF.